This TCR beta chain was retrieved from a study of T cell changes during pregnancy in multiple sclerosis. The protocol was immunoSEQ multiplex PCR, while the TCRdb copy is restricted to in-frame clones and leaves out a portion. The repertoire holds 56,000 or so clones, with about 88% as singletons. The CDR3 covers 14 residues. Germline CDR1 and CDR2: LNHDA and SQIVND (reference sequence). After removal of 3 bases from V and 0 bases from J, the junction contained 0 bases not matched to a gene. This specimen consisted of CD4+ T cells from peripheral blood mononuclear cells, obtained in the third trimester of pregnancy. The chain is built from TRBV19 and TRBJ2-7, with 9 bases identical to TRBD2. The clonotype originates from a female donor with multiple sclerosis, enrolled in a pregnancy study. The CDR3 DNA follows: TGTGCCAGTAGTATTAGCGGGAGCTCCTACGAGCAGTACTTC. It translates to CASSISGSSYEQYF.